Listed below are T cell receptor beta chains from one sample, sequenced in a study of blood T cell repertoires in COVID-19. TCRdb's copy holds only in-frame clones and misses some; the assay was immunoSEQ multiplex PCR. The sample has 300,000 to 500,000 clones; more than 75% are singletons. The sample was PBMCs or T cells enriched from blood (not recorded which). All receptors derive from a woman in her thirties with acute COVID-19. Each CDR3 is given with its conserved first and last residue. D genes are given only for firm matches. Some rows mark clone size as missing; the rest say once, few, many or name a class of expanded clone.

clone_size d_call j_call v_call cdr3_nt cdr3_aa
NA NA TRBJ1-1 TRBV4-1 TGCGCCAGCAGCCAAGTTCAGGGTAAGAGGAACACTGAAGCTTTCTTT CASSQVQGKRNTEAFF
NA NA TRBJ2-3 TRBV2 TGTGCCAGCAGTGAAAAACTAGCCTATACGCAGTATTTT CASSEKLAYTQYF
NA NA TRBJ2-1 TRBV9 TGTGCCAGCAGCCCCCCGCTAGCGAATGAGCAGTTCTTC CASSPPLANEQFF
NA NA TRBJ2-7 TRBV19 TGTGCCAGTAGTGTCCGGATAGCTCGCGACGAGCAGTACTTC CASSVRIARDEQYF
NA NA TRBJ1-1 TRBV9 TGTGCCAGCAGCCACCAGGGATTCATGAACACTGAAGCTTTCTTT CASSHQGFMNTEAFF
once NA TRBJ1-2 TRBV2 TGTGCCAGCACCGACTCGACAGTCTATGGCTACACCTTC CASTDSTVYGYTF
NA TRBD1 TRBJ1-1 TRBV3-1/TRBV3-2 TGTGCCAGCAACCGCGACGGGACAGGAGTATCCACTGAAGCTTTCTTT CASNRDGTGVSTEAFF
NA TRBD1 TRBJ2-2 TRBV24-1 TGTGCCACCAGAGCCCAGGGGGCTAACACCGGGGAGCTGTTTTTT CATRAQGANTGELFF
NA NA TRBJ1-6 TRBV5-1 TGCGCCAGCAGCTTGGCCCATGTAGCCTCGGCCAATAATTCACCCCTCCACTTT CASSLAHVASANNSPLHF
NA NA TRBJ2-7 TRBV19 TGTGCCAGTAGTAGGGGCCAGTCCTACGAGCAGTACTTC CASSRGQSYEQYF
NA NA TRBJ2-3 TRBV5-1 TGCGCCAGCAGCCCGGAGGGGGCTAGGACAGATACGCAGTATTTT CASSPEGARTDTQYF
NA NA TRBJ1-5 TRBV30 TGTGCCTGGAGTGCGGAGGGGATTCAGCCCCAGCATTTT CAWSAEGIQPQHF
NA NA TRBJ1-3 TRBV7-3 TGTGCCAGCAGCCAGGGGACTGGAAACACCATATATTTT CASSQGTGNTIYF
NA NA TRBJ2-6 TRBV18 TGTGCCAGCTCGAACACAGGGGGGGCTGGGGCCAACGTCCTGACTTTC CASSNTGGAGANVLTF
NA NA TRBJ1-4 TRBV28 TGTGCCAGCAGTTCCCCAAGACAGGAGCGGGGTAATGAAAAACTGTTTTTT CASSSPRQERGNEKLFF
NA NA TRBJ2-6 TRBV5-5 TGTGCCAGCAGCTTTCGTGGGGCCAACGTCCTGACTTTC CASSFRGANVLTF
NA NA TRBJ2-1 TRBV5-1 TGCGCCAGCAGCTTGGAAGTGGGGGGCTCCTACAATGAGCAGTTCTTC CASSLEVGGSYNEQFF
NA NA TRBJ2-7 TRBV24-1 TGTGCCACCAGTGACCCAGGGAACTACGAGCAGTACTTC CATSDPGNYEQYF
NA TRBD1 TRBJ2-1 TRBV2 TGTGCCAGCAGTGCCCGGGACAGGGGTGGCAATGAGCAGTTCTTC CASSARDRGGNEQFF
NA NA TRBJ1-6 TRBV4-1 TGCGCCAGCAGCCAATTGCTGGGGAGTTCACCCCTCCACTTT CASSQLLGSSPLHF
once TRBD1 TRBJ2-7 TRBV19 TGTGCCAGTAGTATACTCGACAGGGAAAGGGAGCTGTACTTC CASSILDRERELYF
NA NA TRBJ1-3 TRBV18 TGTGCCAGCTCACCATTCCCGAAACAGCTGCCCTCCTCTGGAAACACCATATATTTT CASSPFPKQLPSSGNTIYF
NA NA TRBJ2-7 TRBV18 TGTGCCAGCTCACCACAACGGGGGGCCCGCGAGCAGTACTTC CASSPQRGAREQYF
NA NA TRBJ1-1 TRBV2 TGTGCCAGCAGCGAAAGGGTCGGGGGAACGAGGACTGAAGCTTTCTTT CASSERVGGTRTEAFF
NA NA TRBJ1-6 TRBV7-3 TGTGCCAGCAGCACCCCCAGTGCCCGACCGGGTCCCCTCCACTTT CASSTPSARPGPLHF
NA TRBD1 TRBJ1-6 TRBV6-4 TGTGCCAGCAGTGTGACAGGGGACAATTCACCCCTCCACTTT CASSVTGDNSPLHF
NA NA TRBJ1-1 TRBV27 TGTGCCAGCAGGGTAGGGGCCTTAAGAAGAGACACTGAAGCTTTCTTT CASRVGALRRDTEAFF
NA TRBD1 TRBJ2-5 TRBV5-5 TGTGCCAGCAGCTTGGGAGGGGGCGTGGAGACCCAGTACTTC CASSLGGGVETQYF
NA NA TRBJ2-7 TRBV28 TGTGCCAGCAGACCCCAGGGCTACGAGCAGTACTTC CASRPQGYEQYF
NA NA TRBJ2-7 TRBV5-1 TGCGCCAGCAGCTTATCAGGGCCCTACGAGCAGTACTTC CASSLSGPYEQYF
NA NA TRBJ1-6 TRBV7-2 TGTGCCAGCAGCTCCGAGCCTGAGTCACCCCTCCACTTT CASSSEPESPLHF
NA NA TRBJ1-6 TRBV30 TGTGCCTGGGATAGCGTTTGGCCCTATAATTCACCCCTCCACTTT CAWDSVWPYNSPLHF
NA NA TRBJ1-1 TRBV2 TGTGCCAGCAGTCCCAGGACAGCAAACACTGAAGCTTTCTTT CASSPRTANTEAFF
NA TRBD2 TRBJ2-2 TRBV7-2 TGTGCCAGCAGCTTAACGACTAGCGGGTCCGGGGAGCTGTTTTTT CASSLTTSGSGELFF
NA NA TRBJ1-5 TRBV2 TGTGCCAGCAGTCTAATCTCGGATCAGCCCCAGCATTTT CASSLISDQPQHF
NA NA TRBJ1-5 TRBV29-1 TGCAGCGTTGAAGTTTTAGTCGGCAGGGCTAATCAGCCCCAGCATTTT CSVEVLVGRANQPQHF
NA NA TRBJ2-1 TRBV5-8 TGTGCCAGCAGCTTGGTCGGACAGACTGTGAACAATGAGCAGTTCTTC CASSLVGQTVNNEQFF
NA NA TRBJ1-1 TRBV2 TGTGCCAGCAGTGAATGGCCCTCCCCGAACACTGAAGCTTTCTTT CASSEWPSPNTEAFF
NA NA TRBJ1-5 TRBV28 TGTGCCAGCAGTTTATTGTACAGGAGTTATAGCAATCAGCCCCAGCATTTT CASSLLYRSYSNQPQHF
once TRBD2 TRBJ2-1 TRBV7-9 TGTGCCAGCCCCAACGTGCTAGCGGGGGGGGTCACGAGCTATGAGCAGTTCTTC CASPNVLAGGVTSYEQFF
NA TRBD1 TRBJ2-1 TRBV5-1 TGCGCCAGCAGCTTGGCCAGGGGGCACAACAATGAGCAGTTCTTC CASSLARGHNNEQFF
once NA TRBJ1-2 TRBV23-1 TGCGCCAGCAGTCACCGGGGGGGATACAGGGCGCGGGTCAACTATGGCTACACCTTC CASSHRGGYRARVNYGYTF
NA TRBD1 TRBJ1-1 TRBV19 TGTGCCAGTAGCCTTGGGACCGGGACAGGGTACACTGAAGCTTTCTTT CASSLGTGTGYTEAFF
NA TRBD1 TRBJ2-3 TRBV7-9 TGTGCCAGCAGCTACGGGACAGGCCGCACAGATACGCAGTATTTT CASSYGTGRTDTQYF
NA NA TRBJ1-2 TRBV21-1 TGTGCCAGCACCTGGGGTGGGACAACAACGTACACCTTC CASTWGGTTTYTF
NA TRBD2 TRBJ2-2 TRBV11-3 TGTGCCAGCAGCTTGGCGGGGGGCCGGACCGGGGAGCTGTTTTTT CASSLAGGRTGELFF
NA NA TRBJ2-1 TRBV2 TGTGCCAGCAGTGAAGTAACGAGTAACAATGAGCAGTTCTTC CASSEVTSNNEQFF
NA TRBD2 TRBJ2-1 TRBV27 TGTGCCAGCAGTTGGGGGACTAGCGGGGGGTTATCTGAGCAGTTCTTC CASSWGTSGGLSEQFF
NA NA TRBJ2-3 TRBV4-1 TGCGCCAGCAGCCAAAATCTAATGGTTACCCGCACAGATACGCAGTATTTT CASSQNLMVTRTDTQYF
NA TRBD2 TRBJ2-1 TRBV7-6 TGTGCCAGCAGCTTAGTGCCACTAGCGGGGGGCCAAACCTCCCCCGACAATGAGCAGTTCTTC CASSLVPLAGGQTSPDNEQFF
NA NA TRBJ1-6 TRBV5-8 TGTGCCAGCAGCTTGGGCGGTTTGGGTTCACCCCTCCACTTT CASSLGGLGSPLHF
few NA TRBJ2-3 TRBV27 TGTGCCAGCAGTCCCACAACAGATACGCAGTATTTT CASSPTTDTQYF
once NA TRBJ2-2 TRBV11-1 TGTGCCAGCAGCTTAAGACAGGCCGGGGAGCTGTTTTTT CASSLRQAGELFF
once NA TRBJ2-7 TRBV19 TGTGCCAGTAGCCTATCAGCGTATACCTACGAGCAGTACTTC CASSLSAYTYEQYF
NA NA TRBJ2-2 TRBV7-9 TGTGCCAGCAGCTCTCTGGGACACCGGAACACCGGGGAGCTGTTTTTT CASSSLGHRNTGELFF
once NA TRBJ1-6 TRBV6-1 TGTGCCAGCAGTGAGGTCGGGAGCTCCTATAATTCACCCCTCCACTTT CASSEVGSSYNSPLHF
few NA TRBJ1-2 TRBV7-2 TGTGCCAGCAGCTTAGAACCAGGAGGGGCCTATGGCTACACCTTC CASSLEPGGAYGYTF
few NA TRBJ1-1 TRBV13 TGTGCCAGTAATCGAAGGGGCACTGAAGCTTTCTTT CASNRRGTEAFF
NA NA TRBJ2-7 TRBV7-2 TGTGCCAGCAGCGCTCAGGGGGGCGTTTCCTACGAGCAGTACTTC CASSAQGGVSYEQYF